These T cell receptor beta chains were read from a single sample in a study of T cells in Graves' hyperthyroidism and ophthalmopathy. MiXCR, applied by TCRdb to the multiplex PCR reads, yields one record per CDR3 protein. Among 500,000 to 650,000 distinct CDR3 sequences listed, 13% to 15% were seen once. What was sequenced was blood. The receptors here all came from a woman in her forties or fifties with Graves' ophthalmopathy. The CDR3 runs from the conserved cysteine through the conserved F or W. The order of the fields is J gene, clone size, D gene, V gene, CDR3 protein, CDR3 DNA. D genes are given only for firm matches. Clone sizes are given selectively: once, few, many, or a class where the clone is expanded.

J gene: TRBJ1-1; clone size: few; D gene: -; V gene: TRBV25-1; CDR3 protein: CATRRNTEAFF; CDR3 DNA: TGTGCCACCCGACGGAACACTGAAGCTTTCTTT
J gene: TRBJ2-3; clone size: many; D gene: TRBD2; V gene: TRBV10-3; CDR3 protein: CAIKAGGSTDTQYF; CDR3 DNA: TGTGCCATCAAAGCGGGAGGGAGCACAGATACGCAGTATTTT
J gene: TRBJ2-7; clone size: many; D gene: -; V gene: TRBV4-3; CDR3 protein: CASSQGGPLVSEQYF; CDR3 DNA: TGCGCCAGCAGCCAAGGTGGGCCCCTCGTGTCGGAGCAGTACTTC
J gene: TRBJ2-7; clone size: -; D gene: TRBD2; V gene: TRBV28; CDR3 protein: CASSQNSGRSPYEQYF; CDR3 DNA: TGTGCCAGCAGTCAAAATAGCGGGAGATCTCCCTACGAGCAGTACTTC
J gene: TRBJ2-6; clone size: many; D gene: TRBD2; V gene: TRBV7-2; CDR3 protein: CASSRAGVIGANVLTF; CDR3 DNA: TGTGCCAGCAGCAGGGCGGGAGTAATTGGGGCCAACGTCCTGACTTTC
J gene: TRBJ1-4; clone size: -; D gene: -; V gene: TRBV15; CDR3 protein: CATSRDRTVNEKLFF; CDR3 DNA: TGTGCCACCAGCAGAGATAGGACAGTGAATGAAAAACTGTTTTTT
J gene: TRBJ1-5; clone size: many; D gene: -; V gene: TRBV28; CDR3 protein: CASTFQNFQPQHF; CDR3 DNA: TGTGCCAGCACCTTCCAAAATTTTCAGCCCCAGCATTTT
J gene: TRBJ2-3; clone size: few; D gene: -; V gene: TRBV29-1; CDR3 protein: CSVFAQGISDTQYF; CDR3 DNA: TGCAGCGTTTTTGCGCAGGGAATATCCGATACGCAGTATTTT
J gene: TRBJ2-7; clone size: few; D gene: -; V gene: TRBV10-3; CDR3 protein: CAISQLQQSSYEQYF; CDR3 DNA: TGTGCCATCAGTCAACTACAGCAGAGCTCCTACGAGCAGTACTTC
J gene: TRBJ2-3; clone size: many; D gene: -; V gene: TRBV30; CDR3 protein: CAWSVARGDTQYF; CDR3 DNA: TGTGCCTGGAGTGTTGCGAGGGGAGATACGCAGTATTTT